The clone carrying this T cell receptor (beta chain) came up many times. The antigen is not known. RNA transcripts yielded amplified TCR beta CDR3 regions. First-round RT-PCR targeting the TCR CDR3 was performed with the HTBI primer set. TCRdb redid the calling of the multiplex PCR reads with MiXCR, one entry per CDR3 protein. This sample carries fewer than 400,000 distinct CDR3 sequences, more than 12% of them seen once, and the ten largest clones take under 30%. These data belong to a study of T cells in Graves' hyperthyroidism and ophthalmopathy. The CDR3 extends over 15 amino acids. The junction had 7 bases not matched to a gene; V was cut back by 4 bases and J by 4 bases. CDR1 SGHRS and CDR2 YFSETQ come from the germline V gene. The study, taken as a whole, reports: For ophthalmopathy, model prediction preceded onset by a median approximately 6 months.

Active moderate-to-severe ophthalmopathy, Clinical Activity Score at least 3, NOSPECS at least 4, under 3 months' duration. The origin of this receptor is a man in his fifties with Graves' ophthalmopathy. The V call is TRBV5-1, the J call TRBJ2-7, with 11 bases that match TRBD2. Sequencing was performed on blood. Here the CDR3 reads CASSTVAGGPYEQYF. The CDR3 coding sequence is TGCGCCAGCAGCACGGTAGCGGGAGGGCCTTACGAGCAGTACTTC.